The rows below give T cell receptor beta chains drawn from one sample of a study of CD8+ T cells in alopecia areata. Clones were sequenced by immunoSEQ multiplex PCR, and TCRdb holds only the in-frame ones, with some missing. The sample carries about 70,000 clones, 29% recorded once. The input for sequencing was CD8+ T cells sorted from blood, taken at week 4, from a patient treated with tofacitinib. The source is a human donor with alopecia areata. Each CDR3 is given with its conserved first and last residue. Fields, in order: CDR3 length, clone size, J gene, D gene, V gene, CDR3 DNA, CDR3 protein. The D gene is left open where the match is weak. Only some rows state a clone size, as once, few, many or a class for expanded clones.

13 few TRBJ2-1 - TRBV27 TGTGCCAGCAGTTTAGGGCTAGTCAATGAGCAGTTCTTC CASSLGLVNEQFF
14 - TRBJ1-5 - TRBV28 TGTGCCAGCAGTGAAAACAGGGTAAACCAGCCCCAGCATTTT CASSENRVNQPQHF
15 few TRBJ1-5 TRBD1 TRBV7-6 TGTGCCAGCAGCTCTGGGACAGGCTTCAATCAGCCCCAGCATTTT CASSSGTGFNQPQHF
13 - TRBJ2-1 - TRBV30 TGTGCCTGGAGTGTAAGCGCCCACAATGAGCAGTTCTTC CAWSVSAHNEQFF
14 few TRBJ2-6 TRBD1 TRBV4-1 TGCGCCAGCGAGGGACAGGGGGGGACCAACGTCCTGACTTTC CASEGQGGTNVLTF
14 - TRBJ2-2 - TRBV6-1 TGTGCCAGCAGCAAATGGGAGAACACCGGGGAGCTGTTTTTT CASSKWENTGELFF
14 - TRBJ2-1 TRBD1 TRBV29-1 TGCAGCGTGGAAGACAGGGGGCGAGTGAATGAGCAGTTCTTC CSVEDRGRVNEQFF
13 few TRBJ2-1 TRBD2 TRBV25-1 TGTGCCAGGGGAGGGCCCTCCTACAATGAGCAGTTCTTC CARGGPSYNEQFF
11 few TRBJ2-3 - TRBV29-1 TGCAGCGTTGCCGGTGAAGGTACGCAGTATTTT CSVAGEGTQYF
16 - TRBJ1-2 - TRBV9 TGTGCCAGCAGCGTAGCAAAGACTGATGGCAGTATTGGCTACACCTTC CASSVAKTDGSIGYTF
12 - TRBJ2-1 - TRBV13 TGTGCCAGCAGCCTCGGCGGGAATGAGCAGTTCTTC CASSLGGNEQFF
18 many TRBJ2-6 - TRBV9 TGTGCCAGCAGCGTGCAGGGAATTTCCTCTGGGTGGCCCAACGTCCTGACTTTC CASSVQGISSGWPNVLTF
12 few TRBJ2-7 - TRBV29-1 TGCAGCGTTGAGGATCCGTCCTACGAGCAGTACTTC CSVEDPSYEQYF
16 - TRBJ1-2 TRBD1 TRBV9 TGTGCCAGCAGCGTCGGGGACAGTCCGTCGGGGAATGGCTACACCTTC CASSVGDSPSGNGYTF
11 - TRBJ1-1 - TRBV5-1 TGCGCCAGCAGCTTGGGACGTGAAGCTTTCTTT CASSLGREAFF
10 - TRBJ2-3 - TRBV7-9 TGTGCCAGCACGCGAGATACGCAGTATTTT CASTRDTQYF
10 - TRBJ2-7 - TRBV20-1 TGCAGTGCACCATTATACGAGCAGTACTTC CSAPLYEQYF
16 - TRBJ2-4 - TRBV4-1 TGCGCCAGCAGCCAAGGCCAGAATCGCGCCAAAAACATTCAGTACTTC CASSQGQNRAKNIQYF
15 - TRBJ1-2 - TRBV30 TGTGCCTGGAGTGTACCCCCCGGGGGAGCCTATGGCTACACCTTC CAWSVPPGGAYGYTF
17 few TRBJ2-2 - TRBV2 TGTGCCAGCAGTAATACGGGACCATACGCGAACACCGGGGAGCTGTTTTTT CASSNTGPYANTGELFF
13 - TRBJ1-2 - TRBV5-4 TGTGCCAGCAGCTTAGGGGCAGCTCTTGGCTACACCTTC CASSLGAALGYTF
16 - TRBJ2-7 - TRBV7-2 TGTGCCAGCAGCTTATCCAGAGGCGGAGGGGCGTACGAGCAGTACTTC CASSLSRGGGAYEQYF
13 - TRBJ2-1 - TRBV19 TGTGCCAGTAGCCTCGCGACCTTTAATGAGCAGTTCTTC CASSLATFNEQFF
13 once TRBJ1-2 - TRBV29-1 TGCAGCGTTGAACAGCCAATAGCCTATGGCTACACCTTC CSVEQPIAYGYTF
12 few TRBJ1-2 TRBD1 TRBV29-1 TGCAGCGTTGAACGAGGGGGCCAAGGCTACACCTTC CSVERGGQGYTF
16 few TRBJ2-7 - TRBV4-3 TGCGCCAGCAGCCAAGCCCCGTTTGGGGGCCGGGGCGAGCAGTACTTC CASSQAPFGGRGEQYF
12 - TRBJ2-7 - TRBV7-9 TGTGCCAGCAGCGCCGGCCCCTACGAGCAGTACTTC CASSAGPYEQYF
16 - TRBJ2-4 TRBD1 TRBV27 TGTGCCAGCAGTCCGAGGGACAGTGTAGCCAAAAACATTCAGTACTTC CASSPRDSVAKNIQYF
15 - TRBJ2-5 - TRBV9 TGTGCCAGCACCAGGCGGGGCGTACAAAGCGAGACCCAGTACTTC CASTRRGVQSETQYF
13 - TRBJ2-1 - TRBV7-9 TGTGCCAGCAGCTTTAGCTCCGCCCGAGGGCAGTTCTTC CASSFSSARGQFF
16 few TRBJ2-3 - TRBV6-1 TGTGCCAGCAGTGAATATGTTGGGGAAGGCACAGATACGCAGTATTTT CASSEYVGEGTDTQYF
13 - TRBJ2-7 - TRBV4-1 TGCGCCAGCAGCCAAGGCTACGGCTACGAGCAGTACTTC CASSQGYGYEQYF
15 - TRBJ1-2 - TRBV21-1 TGTGCCAGCAGCAAACGCGGACAGGGCTCGGGCGGCTACACCTTC CASSKRGQGSGGYTF
14 once TRBJ2-7 TRBD1 TRBV29-1 TGCAGCGTTAAAACCCGGGACAGGACCTACGAGCAGTACTTC CSVKTRDRTYEQYF
14 - TRBJ2-7 TRBD1 TRBV7-9 TGTGCCAGCAGCTTCACAGGGGACTCCTACGAGCAGTACTTC CASSFTGDSYEQYF
14 - TRBJ2-7 TRBD2 TRBV11-2 TGTGCCATCTTAACTAGCGGACCTTCCTACGAGCAGTACTTC CAILTSGPSYEQYF
14 - TRBJ2-1 TRBD1 TRBV9 TGTGCCAGCAGCGTAAACAGGGGGCGAGATGAGCAGTTCTTC CASSVNRGRDEQFF
16 - TRBJ1-1 TRBD1 TRBV9 TGTGCCAGCAGCGTCTCCCGGGACAGGGAGAACACTGAAGCTTTCTTT CASSVSRDRENTEAFF
11 once TRBJ1-1 TRBD1 TRBV29-1 TGCAGCGTTGGACAGGGCACTGAAGCTTTCTTT CSVGQGTEAFF
16 - TRBJ2-5 - TRBV18 - CASSPSVQARLETQYF
15 few TRBJ1-5 - TRBV7-8 TGTGCCAGCAGCTTAACTGGACAGCTCAATCAGCCCCAGCATTTT CASSLTGQLNQPQHF
15 few TRBJ2-5 - TRBV4-1 TGCGCCAGCAGCCGTGGCGGCCGCTCGGGAGAGACCCAGTACTTC CASSRGGRSGETQYF
12 few TRBJ2-3 TRBD2 TRBV29-1 TGCAGCTACAGCGGGAACGCAGATACGCAGTATTTT CSYSGNADTQYF
15 once TRBJ1-2 TRBD1 TRBV30 TGTGCCTGGAGTGGGATGACAGGGGAGCACTATGGCTACACCTTC CAWSGMTGEHYGYTF
14 few TRBJ2-7 TRBD2 TRBV6-5 TGTGCCAGCAGCGGACTAGCGGGAGAAGGCGAGCAGTACTTC CASSGLAGEGEQYF
12 - TRBJ2-2 TRBD2 TRBV29-1 TGCAGCTGGAGCGGGAAGGCCGGGGAGCTGTTTTTT CSWSGKAGELFF
13 many TRBJ2-7 - TRBV7-2 TGTGCCAGCAGCTCACGAGGCTCCTACGAGCAGTACTTC CASSSRGSYEQYF
17 few TRBJ2-3 - TRBV7-9 TGTGCCAGCAGCCTCATCCGAGGTACAGGGTCTACAGATACGCAGTATTTT CASSLIRGTGSTDTQYF
11 - TRBJ1-2 - TRBV29-1 TGCAGCGTTGATGGGGACGCGGGCTACACCTTC CSVDGDAGYTF
12 - TRBJ2-7 - TRBV11-2 TGTGCCAGCAGCTTAGTGGAGTACGAGCAGTACTTC CASSLVEYEQYF
15 - TRBJ2-5 TRBD2 TRBV4-3 TGCGCCAGCAGCCTCGGGACTAGCGCCCAAGAGACCCAGTACTTC CASSLGTSAQETQYF
13 - TRBJ1-2 - TRBV4-3 TGCGCCAGCAGCCAAGACAGGGCCGATGGCTACACCTTC CASSQDRADGYTF
16 few TRBJ2-3 TRBD2 TRBV7-6 TGTGCCAGCAGCCCCGGACTAGCGGGAGTCACAGATACGCAGTATTTT CASSPGLAGVTDTQYF
14 - TRBJ1-5 - TRBV13 TGTGCCAGCAGCATAGGACAGAGCAATCAGCCCCAGCATTTT CASSIGQSNQPQHF